Below are 16 T cell receptor beta chains sequenced from a single sample in a study of CD8+CD57+ T cells in acquired aplastic anemia. Using genomic DNA as the template, TCR beta VDJ and CDR3 profiling was carried out. TCRdb processed the reads anew with MiXCR; each CDR3 protein has one entry. The data contain under 200,000 distinct CDR3 sequences, just under 45% of them seen just once; the ten biggest clones take up about 1.1%. Sequencing was done on a sample of sorted CD4+, CD8+, or CD8+CD57+ T cells (not recorded which) from PBMCs. The receptors come from a human donor in good health.

The chain uses TRBV7-8 and TRBJ2-1; possibly TRBD1 or TRBD2 for D (5 bases each). Between the trimmed V and J ends, which lost 4 bases and 5 bases, there was a span of 9 bases. This CDR3 has 13 amino acids. Germline V gene lookup returns CDR1 SGHVS and CDR2 FQNEAQ. The CDR3 bases are TGTGCCAGCAGCTCCGGGACCGACAATGAGCAGTTCTTC. Its protein product is CASSSGTDNEQFF.

This clonotype came up many times. This chain links TRBV9 with TRBJ2-6; D perhaps matches TRBD2 (5 bases). Germline V gives CDR1 SGDLS, CDR2 YYNGEE. The V end was cut by 7 bases, the J end by 3 bases, with 8 bases between. This CDR3 is 13 amino acids long. The CDR3 is CASARGGANVLTF. The CDR3 DNA follows: TGTGCCAGCGCCCGGGGTGGGGCCAACGTCCTGACTTTC.

Many counts were recorded for this clonotype. The chain carries TRBV20-1 and TRBJ2-5; D is uncertain. This CDR3 contains 13 residues. Germline assignment: CDR1 DFQATT and CDR2 SNEGSKA (reference sequence). The ends were cut back, 1 base at V and 2 bases at J, with 8 bases in the middle. The CDR3 spells CSARGDQQETQYF. The CDR3 nucleotides are TGCAGTGCTAGAGGAGACCAGCAAGAGACCCAGTACTTC.

The chain links TRBV29-1 to TRBJ1-2; 7 nucleotides agree with TRBD1. The CDR3 length is 14 residues. With 0 bases clipped from V and 4 bases from J, the junction kept 5 bases outside the gene matches. Looked up from germline, CDR1 is SQVTM and CDR2 is ANQGSEA. CDR3 protein: CSVEEGQLAYGYTF. DNA of the CDR3: TGCAGCGTTGAAGAGGGACAGCTTGCCTATGGCTACACCTTC.

This clonotype was detected many times. The chain uses TRBV10-1 and TRBJ2-7, with D possibly called TRBD1 or TRBD2 (5 bases each). Between the trimmed V and J ends, which lost 4 bases and 5 bases, there was a span of 15 bases. CDR1 WNHNN and CDR2 SYGVQD come from the germline V gene (reference sequence). The CDR3 spans 14 residues. The CDR3 is CASSVGGSIDEQYF. The CDR3 bases are TGCGCCAGCAGTGTTGGGGGATCGATCGACGAGCAGTACTTC.

In its sample, this clonotype was seen a few times. V is TRBV10-2 and J is TRBJ1-5; D not resolved. The V gene lost 2 bases and the J gene lost 6 bases, with 5 bases spanning the gap. CDR3 length: 12 amino acids. The V gene's germline CDR1 is WSHSY and CDR2 SAAADI. This CDR3 reads CASSELSQPQHF. The CDR3, as DNA: TGCGCCAGCAGTGAGCTGTCTCAGCCCCAGCATTTT.

A remark on this clonotype: Relative to the germline gene, one junction end is altered; a read error may explain this. V gene TRBV7-6 combines with J gene TRBJ2-7; D unclear. The CDR3 consists of 13 residues. Germline V lookup: CDR1 SGHVS, CDR2 FNYEAQ. This CDR3 is CASSSLPYYEQYF. As DNA, the CDR3 is TGCGCCAGCAGCTCCCTGCCCTACTACGAGCAGTACTTC.

V usage is TRBV24-1 and J usage is TRBJ1-2, with a possible D match to TRBD1 (6 bases). CDR1 and CDR2 (germline): KGHDR, SFDVKD. CDR3 length equals 14 residues. V dropped 4 bases and J dropped 6 bases, with 14 bases sitting between them. Here the CDR3 reads CATSETGSPNGYTF. Here the CDR3 DNA reads TGTGCCACCAGTGAAACAGGGAGCCCCAATGGCTACACCTTC.

The chain combines TRBV4-3 with TRBJ2-7; D remains unclear. Germline loops: CDR1 LGHNA, CDR2 YSLEER. V lost 0 bases to trimming and J lost 3 bases, with 12 bases between them. This CDR3 has 15 amino acids. CDR3 sequence: CASSQDPDPRYEQYF. CDR3 DNA sequence: TGCGCCAGCAGCCAAGATCCAGACCCGCGCTACGAGCAGTACTTC.

This chain uses TRBV2 with TRBJ2-2, with D uncertain. Germline lookup yields CDR1 SNHLY and CDR2 FYNNEI. The CDR3 is 12 amino acids. V was pared by 0 bases and J by 8 bases, with 4 bases between. DNA of the CDR3: TGTGCCAGCAGTGAAGCGTGGGGGGAGCTGTTTTTT. Translated, it gives CASSEAWGELFF.

The rearrangement joins TRBV10-3 to TRBJ2-7; D is unclear. Trimming removed 11 bases from V and 2 bases from J, with 7 bases in between. The CDR3 covers 10 residues. Germline lookup yields CDR1 ENHRY and CDR2 SYGVKD. The CDR3 sequence: CAVRTYEQYF. Here the CDR3 DNA reads TGTGCCGTACGCACCTACGAGCAGTACTTC.

This clonotype was counted only a few times. The chain combines TRBV2 with TRBJ2-7, with 12 nucleotides matching TRBD1. Germline trimming cut 6 bases from V and 9 bases from J; bases unmatched to any gene: 6. This CDR3 is 13 amino acids long. CDR1 SNHLY and CDR2 FYNNEI come from the germline V gene. The DNA of the CDR3 is TGTGCCAGCAGGACCGGGACAGGGGGCGTGCAGTACTTC. This encodes CASRTGTGGVQYF.

Of note for this clonotype: Given a much more abundant clone one base away, this may be a read error. The chain is built from TRBV3-1 and TRBJ1-6; D unresolved. Germline assignment: CDR1 LGHDT and CDR2 YNNKEL (reference sequence). The CDR3 sequence is 16 residues long. CDR3 residues: CANSQEERAYNSPLHF. The CDR3 region has the DNA TGTGCCAACAGCCAAGAGGAGCGTGCTTATAATTCACCCCTCCACTTT.

The V and J genes are TRBV5-4 and TRBJ2-1; the match to TRBD2 covers 7 bases. The V gene's germline CDR1 is SGHNT and CDR2 YYREEE (reference sequence). The CDR3 sequence is 14 residues long. V lost 6 bases to trimming and J lost 5 bases; unmatched junction nucleotides: 8. The CDR3 loop is CASTLTSADNEQFF. DNA for the CDR3: TGTGCCAGCACCCTCACTAGCGCCGACAATGAGCAGTTCTTC. Complete variable domain (other parts from reference TRBV5-4 and TRBJ2-1): ETGVTQSPTHLIKTRGQQVTLRCSSQSGHNTVSWYQQALGQGPQFIFQYYREEENGRGNFPPRFSGLQFPNYSSELNVNALELDDSALYLCASTLTSADNEQFFGPGTRLTVL.

This clonotype was detected ten times or more. The chain joins TRBV19 to TRBJ1-1; TRBD1 matches at 7 bases. V shed 5 bases, J shed 0 bases, and the junction held 6 bases outside the gene matches. The CDR3 consists of 15 residues. Germline CDR1 is LNHDA and CDR2 is SQIVND (reference sequence). The CDR3 coding sequence is TGTGCCAGTAGTCCCTTAGACAGGGTGAACACTGAAGCTTTCTTT. The encoded protein is CASSPLDRVNTEAFF. The complete variable domain, with remaining parts taken from reference TRBV19 and TRBJ1-1, reads DGGITQSPKYLFRKEGQNVTLSCEQNLNHDAMYWYRQDPGQGLRLIYYSQIVNDFQKGDIAEGYSVSREKKESFPLTVTSAQKNPTAFYLCASSPLDRVNTEAFFGQGTRLTVV.

Ten or more counts support this clonotype. The genes are TRBV6-2 or TRBV6-3 and TRBJ2-7; D may correspond to TRBD1 or TRBD2 (5 bases each). V was trimmed by 7 bases and J by 3 bases, leaving 16 bases between them. The CDR3 runs 14 residues. The germline V gene has CDR1 MNHEY and CDR2 SVGEGT. CDR3 region: CASTPQGGGYEQYF. DNA of the CDR3: TGTGCCAGCACCCCGCAGGGTGGGGGCTACGAGCAGTACTTC.